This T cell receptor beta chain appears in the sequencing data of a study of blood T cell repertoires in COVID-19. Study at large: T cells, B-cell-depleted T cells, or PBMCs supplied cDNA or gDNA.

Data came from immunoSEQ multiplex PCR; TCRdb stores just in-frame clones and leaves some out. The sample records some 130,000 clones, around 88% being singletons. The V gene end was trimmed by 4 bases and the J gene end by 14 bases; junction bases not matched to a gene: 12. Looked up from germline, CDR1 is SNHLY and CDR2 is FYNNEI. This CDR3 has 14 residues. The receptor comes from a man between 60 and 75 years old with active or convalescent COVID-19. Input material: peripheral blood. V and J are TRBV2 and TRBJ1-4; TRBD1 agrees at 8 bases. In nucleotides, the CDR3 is TGTGCCAGCAGTGCGGGACAGGTGAAACTTTGGCTGTTTTTT. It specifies CASSAGQVKLWLFF.